In its sample, the clone carrying this T cell receptor (beta chain) was seen many times. The investigators amplified TCR beta CDR3 regions from RNA transcripts. HTBI primers were the set used in a first-round RT-PCR of the TCR CDR3. TCRdb used MiXCR to reprocess the multiplex PCR reads, holding one entry per CDR3 protein. The data show 270,000 or so distinct CDR3 sequences, 13% to 15% seen once. The entry originates in a study of T cells in Graves' hyperthyroidism and ophthalmopathy. This CDR3 region has 15 residues. The ends lost 7 bases at V and 6 bases at J; junction bases unmatched: 13. CDR1 SGHRS and CDR2 YFSETQ come from the germline V gene. Ahead of any ophthalmopathy symptoms, the blood sample was obtained at the first diagnosis of hyperthyroidism. PBMCs were collected from an approximately 9.5 ml volume of fresh peripheral blood.

Input material: blood. This receptor was taken from a woman aged 45-65 years with Graves' hyperthyroidism that later progressed to Graves' ophthalmopathy. The chain employs TRBV5-1 and TRBJ2-3; 8 positions match TRBD2. The CDR3 reads CASHREGRSADTQYF. The CDR3 DNA sequence: TGCGCCAGCCACCGGGAGGGCCGGAGTGCGGATACGCAGTATTTT.